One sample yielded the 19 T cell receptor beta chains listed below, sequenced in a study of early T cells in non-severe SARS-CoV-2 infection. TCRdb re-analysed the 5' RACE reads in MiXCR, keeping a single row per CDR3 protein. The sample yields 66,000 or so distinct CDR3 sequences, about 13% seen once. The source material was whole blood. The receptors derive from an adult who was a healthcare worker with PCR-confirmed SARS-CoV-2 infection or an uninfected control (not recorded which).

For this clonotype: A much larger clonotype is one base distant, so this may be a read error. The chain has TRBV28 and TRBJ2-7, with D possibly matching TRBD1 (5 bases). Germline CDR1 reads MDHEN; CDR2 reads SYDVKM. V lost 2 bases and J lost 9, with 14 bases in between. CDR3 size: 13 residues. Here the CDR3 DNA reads TGTGCCAGCAGTTTAATGTCAGGGATCGGGCAGTACTTC. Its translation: CASSLMSGIGQYF.

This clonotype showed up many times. This CDR3 reads CASSLTVGGLFVEQFF. The CDR3 DNA reads TGTGCCAGCAGCTTAACGGTAGGGGGACTTTTTGTAGAGCAGTTCTTC. The chain couples TRBV7-3 to TRBJ2-1; D may be TRBD1 or TRBD2 (6 bases each). V lost 0 bases and J lost 10, with 19 bases in between. Per germline, CDR1 SGHTA and CDR2 FQGTGA. The CDR3 loop spans 16 amino acids. The full variable domain, completed using reference TRBV7-3 and TRBJ2-1, is GAGVSQTPSNKVTEKGKYVELRCDPISGHTALYWYRQSLGQGPEFLIYFQGTGAADDSGLPNDRFFAVRPEGSVSTLKIQRTERGDSAVYLCASSLTVGGLFVEQFFGPGTRLTVL.

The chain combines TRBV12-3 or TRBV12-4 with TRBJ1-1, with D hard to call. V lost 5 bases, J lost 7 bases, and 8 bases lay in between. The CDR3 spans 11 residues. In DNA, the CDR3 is TGTGCCAGCAGTCCGAATGATGAAGCTTTCTTT. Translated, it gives CASSPNDEAFF.

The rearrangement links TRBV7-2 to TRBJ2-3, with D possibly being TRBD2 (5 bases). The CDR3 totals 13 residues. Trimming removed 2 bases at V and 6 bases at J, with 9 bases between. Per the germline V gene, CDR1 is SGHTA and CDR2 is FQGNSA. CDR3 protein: CASSLFRRDTQYF. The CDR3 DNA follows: TGTGCCAGCAGCTTATTCCGGAGGGATACGCAGTATTTT.

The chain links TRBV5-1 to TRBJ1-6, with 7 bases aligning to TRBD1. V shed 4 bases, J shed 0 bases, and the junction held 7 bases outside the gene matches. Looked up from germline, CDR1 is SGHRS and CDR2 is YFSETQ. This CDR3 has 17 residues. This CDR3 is CASSGNRGNSYNSPLHF. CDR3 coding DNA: TGCGCCAGCAGCGGAAACAGGGGCAACTCCTATAATTCACCCCTCCACTTT.

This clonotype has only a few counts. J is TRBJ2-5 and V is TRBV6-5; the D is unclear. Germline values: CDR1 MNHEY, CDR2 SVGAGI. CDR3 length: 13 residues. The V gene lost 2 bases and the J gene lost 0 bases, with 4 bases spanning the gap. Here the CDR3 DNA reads TGTGCCAGCAGTTACGGCTACCAAGAGACCCAGTACTTC. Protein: CASSYGYQETQYF.

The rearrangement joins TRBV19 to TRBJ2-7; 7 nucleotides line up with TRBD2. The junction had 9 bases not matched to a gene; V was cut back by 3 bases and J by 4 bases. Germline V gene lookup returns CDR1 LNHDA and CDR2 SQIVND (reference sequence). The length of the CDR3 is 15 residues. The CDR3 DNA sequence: TGTGCCAGTAGTATTGCTCGCGGGAGATCTTACGAGCAGTACTTC. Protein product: CASSIARGRSYEQYF. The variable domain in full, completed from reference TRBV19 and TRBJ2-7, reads DGGITQSPKYLFRKEGQNVTLSCEQNLNHDAMYWYRQDPGQGLRLIYYSQIVNDFQKGDIAEGYSVSREKKESFPLTVTSAQKNPTAFYLCASSIARGRSYEQYFGPGTRLTVT.

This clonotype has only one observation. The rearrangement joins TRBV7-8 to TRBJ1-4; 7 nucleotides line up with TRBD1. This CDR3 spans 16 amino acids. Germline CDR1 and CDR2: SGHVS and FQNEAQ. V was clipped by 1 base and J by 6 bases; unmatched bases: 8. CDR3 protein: CASSLDYRGRDEKLFF. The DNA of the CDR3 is TGTGCCAGCAGCTTAGATTACAGGGGCCGTGATGAAAAACTGTTTTTT. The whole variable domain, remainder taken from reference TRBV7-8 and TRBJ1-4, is GAGVSQSPRYKVAKRGQDVALRCDPISGHVSLFWYQQALGQGPEFLTYFQNEAQLDKSGLPSDRFFAERPEGSVSTLKIQRTQQEDSAVYLCASSLDYRGRDEKLFFGSGTQLSVL.

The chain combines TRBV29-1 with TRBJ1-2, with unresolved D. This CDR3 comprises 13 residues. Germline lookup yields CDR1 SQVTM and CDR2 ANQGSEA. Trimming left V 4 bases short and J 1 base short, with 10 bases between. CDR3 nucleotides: TGCAGCGTTGTGGATCTCGGTAACTATGGCTACACCTTC. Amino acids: CSVVDLGNYGYTF.

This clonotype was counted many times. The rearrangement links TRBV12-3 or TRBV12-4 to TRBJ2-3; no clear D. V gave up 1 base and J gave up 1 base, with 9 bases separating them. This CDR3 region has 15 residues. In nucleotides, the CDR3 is TGTGCCAGCAGTTTAGGGCATTGGGGCACAGATACGCAGTATTTT. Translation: CASSLGHWGTDTQYF.

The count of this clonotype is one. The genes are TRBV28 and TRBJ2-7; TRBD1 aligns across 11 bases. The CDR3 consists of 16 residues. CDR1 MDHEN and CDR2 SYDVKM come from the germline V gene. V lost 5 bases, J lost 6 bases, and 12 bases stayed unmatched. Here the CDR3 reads CASSRPGGQGAGEQYF. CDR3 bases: TGTGCCAGCAGTCGCCCGGGTGGACAGGGGGCGGGCGAGCAGTACTTC.

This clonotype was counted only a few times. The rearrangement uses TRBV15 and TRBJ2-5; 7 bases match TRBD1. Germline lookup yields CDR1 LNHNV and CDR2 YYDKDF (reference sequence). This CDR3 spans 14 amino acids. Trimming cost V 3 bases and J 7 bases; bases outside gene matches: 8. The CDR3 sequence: CATSSGDSPRTQYF. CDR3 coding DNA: TGTGCCACCAGCAGTGGGGACAGCCCAAGGACCCAGTACTTC.

CDR3 DNA sequence: TGCAGCGTTGGCACGGGAGTATACACAGATACGCAGTATTTT. Translation: CSVGTGVYTDTQYF. The chain carries TRBV29-1 and TRBJ2-3, with a tentative D call TRBD2 (6 bases). Germline V gene lookup returns CDR1 SQVTM and CDR2 ANQGSEA. With 4 bases removed from V and 2 bases from J, the gap between germline ends came to 13 bases. The CDR3 contains 14 residues.

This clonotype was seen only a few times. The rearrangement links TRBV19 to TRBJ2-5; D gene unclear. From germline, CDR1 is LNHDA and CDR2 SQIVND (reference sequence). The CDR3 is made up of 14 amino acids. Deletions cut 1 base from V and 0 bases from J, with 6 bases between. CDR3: CASSIGSNQETQYF. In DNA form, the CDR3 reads TGTGCCAGTAGTATAGGAAGCAACCAAGAGACCCAGTACTTC.

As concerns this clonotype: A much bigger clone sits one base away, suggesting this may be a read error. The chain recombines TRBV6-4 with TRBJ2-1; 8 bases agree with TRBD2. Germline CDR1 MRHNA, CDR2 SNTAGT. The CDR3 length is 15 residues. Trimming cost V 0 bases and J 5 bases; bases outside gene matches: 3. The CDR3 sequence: CASSDSSGNNNEQFF. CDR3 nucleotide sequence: TGTGCCAGCAGTGACTCTAGCGGGAACAACAATGAGCAGTTCTTC.

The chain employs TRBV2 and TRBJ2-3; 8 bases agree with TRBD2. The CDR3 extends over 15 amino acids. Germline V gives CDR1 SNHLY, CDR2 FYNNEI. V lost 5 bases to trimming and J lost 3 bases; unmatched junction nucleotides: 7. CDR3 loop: CASSLSGISTDTQYF. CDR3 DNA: TGTGCCAGCAGTCTTAGCGGGATAAGTACAGATACGCAGTATTTT.

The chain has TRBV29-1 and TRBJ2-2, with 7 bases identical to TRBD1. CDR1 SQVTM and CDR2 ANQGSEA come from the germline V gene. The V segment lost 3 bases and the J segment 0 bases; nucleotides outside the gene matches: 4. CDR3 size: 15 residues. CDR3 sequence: CSVEGDSANTGELFF. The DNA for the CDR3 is TGCAGCGTTGAGGGGGACAGCGCGAACACCGGGGAGCTGTTTTTT.

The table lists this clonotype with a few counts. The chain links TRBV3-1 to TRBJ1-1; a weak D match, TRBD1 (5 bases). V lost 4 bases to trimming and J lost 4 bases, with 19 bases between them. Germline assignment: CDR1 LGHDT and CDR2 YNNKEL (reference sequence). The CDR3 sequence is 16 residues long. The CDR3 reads CASSPQGGVKFTEAFF. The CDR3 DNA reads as TGTGCCAGCAGCCCTCAGGGAGGGGTTAAGTTCACTGAAGCTTTCTTT.

CDR3 in amino acids: CASSYLERLISGNTIYF. Here the CDR3 DNA reads TGTGCCAGCAGTTACCTCGAAAGGCTGATCTCTGGAAACACCATATATTTT. V is TRBV6-2 or TRBV6-3 and J is TRBJ1-3; D uncertain. Trimming pared 2 bases from V and 0 bases from J, leaving 14 bases between. This CDR3 is built from 17 residues. Germline V gene sequence: CDR1 MNHEY, CDR2 SVGEGT.